The 16 T cell receptor beta chains listed next were all sequenced from one sample in a study of regulatory dendritic cells for organ transplantation. Produced via immunoSEQ multiplex PCR; TCRdb's table is partial and in-frame only. The table has 30,000 to 45,000 clones, around nine tenths seen once. Sequences were obtained from naive CD8+ T cells from blood. Subset reported: CD45RA+ naive T cells. These receptors came from a human donor in good health.

The chain joins TRBV6-5 to TRBJ2-7, with unresolved D. V lost 2 bases to trimming and J lost 0 bases, with 14 bases between them. Germline-derived CDR1 and CDR2 are MNHEY and SVGAGI. The CDR3 length is 16 residues. The CDR3 bases are TGTGCCAGCAGTTACCCGGTCAAACAAAGCTCCTACGAGCAGTACTTC. Its translation: CASSYPVKQSSYEQYF.

J is TRBJ2-7 and V is TRBV14, with D possibly being TRBD1 (5 bases). CDR1 and CDR2 from the germline V gene are SGHDN and FVKESK. Between the trimmed V and J ends, which lost 1 base and 4 bases, there was a span of 11 bases. The CDR3 consists of 14 residues. CDR3 sequence: CASSQGQGGYEQYF. CDR3 coding DNA: TGTGCCAGCAGCCAAGGGCAGGGTGGGTACGAGCAGTACTTC.

The rearrangement joins TRBV7-2 to TRBJ1-2; a possible D gene is TRBD1 (5 bases). V lost 5 bases and J lost 4, with 17 bases in between. CDR3 length: 15 amino acids. Germline CDR1 is SGHTA and CDR2 is FQGNSA. CDR3 amino acids: CASSNAGIQGYGYTF. The CDR3 DNA follows: TGTGCCAGCAGCAACGCAGGGATCCAGGGCTATGGCTACACCTTC.

V gene TRBV28 combines with J gene TRBJ2-7, with 12 bases fitting TRBD1. J was trimmed by 7 bases and V by 10 bases; bases with no gene match: 14. Germline V gene lookup returns CDR1 MDHEN and CDR2 SYDVKM. The CDR3 length is 15 residues. The CDR3 DNA is TGTGCCACCTTGGAAACCGGGACAGGGGGCTCAGAGCAGTACTTC. This sequence encodes CATLETGTGGSEQYF.

The chain links TRBV14 to TRBJ2-7; TRBD1 matches at 9 bases. This CDR3 contains 16 residues. With 3 bases clipped from V and 1 base from J, the junction kept 7 bases outside the gene matches. Per the germline V gene, CDR1 is SGHDN and CDR2 is FVKESK. The CDR3 sequence is CASSHPGTGISYEQYF. In DNA, the CDR3 is TGTGCCAGCAGCCATCCGGGGACAGGGATTTCCTACGAGCAGTACTTC.

This clone was seen just once. The chain joins TRBV7-8 to TRBJ2-7; TRBD1 agrees at 9 bases. After removal of 2 bases from V and 3 bases from J, the junction contained 5 bases not matched to a gene. Germline loops: CDR1 SGHVS, CDR2 FQNEAQ. This CDR3 contains 15 residues. The CDR3 is CASSLFPGQGYEQYF. For the CDR3, the DNA is TGTGCCAGCAGCTTATTTCCGGGACAGGGCTACGAGCAGTACTTC.

The rearrangement uses TRBV11-1 and TRBJ2-7; 11 bases are a match to TRBD2. V trimming: 4 bases; J trimming: 2 bases; junction bases outside the gene matches: 7. The CDR3 extends over 16 amino acids. Germline V CDR1 and CDR2: SGHAT, FQDESV (reference sequence). The CDR3 region has the DNA TGTGCCAGCAGCTCACCGACTAGCGGGAACCCCTACGAGCAGTACTTC. The encoded protein is CASSSPTSGNPYEQYF.

This clone was seen a single time. The CDR3 DNA follows: TGTGCCAGCGGGGCTAGCGGGGATGACGAGACCCAGTACTTC. It yields the protein CASGASGDDETQYF. The rearrangement joins TRBV6-5 to TRBJ2-5; TRBD2 matches at 9 bases. V was pared by 8 bases and J by 5 bases, with 9 bases of the junction left unmatched. The CDR3 totals 14 residues. Germline-derived CDR1 and CDR2 are MNHEY and SVGAGI.

The rearrangement joins TRBV28 to TRBJ2-1; TRBD2 matches at 9 bases. V trimming: 3 bases; J trimming: 1 base; junction bases outside the gene matches: 4. This CDR3 is 16 amino acids long. Looked up from germline, CDR1 is MDHEN and CDR2 is SYDVKM. CDR3 region: CASSFRGRGSYNEQFF. The CDR3, as DNA: TGTGCCAGCAGTTTTCGCGGGAGGGGGTCCTACAATGAGCAGTTCTTC.

The chain couples TRBV5-4 to TRBJ2-1; the match to TRBD2 covers 8 bases. Germline trimming cut 0 bases from V and 8 bases from J; bases unmatched to any gene: 7. The V gene's germline CDR1 is SGHNT and CDR2 YYREEE (reference sequence). This CDR3 is 15 amino acids long. The CDR3 DNA follows: TGTGCCAGCAGCTTGGACGGGACTAGGATATATGAGCAGTTCTTC. It encodes CASSLDGTRIYEQFF. Drawing the rest from reference TRBV5-4 and TRBJ2-1, the complete variable domain is ETGVTQSPTHLIKTRGQQVTLRCSSQSGHNTVSWYQQALGQGPQFIFQYYREEENGRGNFPPRFSGLQFPNYSSELNVNALELDDSALYLCASSLDGTRIYEQFFGPGTRLTVL.

The rearrangement links TRBV27 to TRBJ1-2; tentative D call: TRBD1 (5 bases). This CDR3 has 16 amino acids. V lost 4 bases and J 3 bases, leaving 18 bases between the germline ends. CDR1 is MNHEY, CDR2 SMNVEV, per germline (reference sequence). The CDR3: CASSSSATGRYYGYTF. In DNA form, the CDR3 reads TGTGCCAGCAGTTCCTCGGCGACGGGACGATACTATGGCTACACCTTC.

V usage is TRBV4-3 and J usage is TRBJ2-1; 8 bases align to TRBD2. The V gene end was trimmed by 1 base and the J gene end by 8 bases; junction bases not matched to a gene: 7. The CDR3 is made up of 15 amino acids. Germline V CDR1 and CDR2: LGHNA, YSLEER. The CDR3 sequence is CASSQAGGPGDEQFF. The CDR3 nucleotides are TGCGCCAGCAGCCAAGCGGGAGGGCCAGGAGATGAGCAGTTCTTC.

This chain links TRBV28 with TRBJ2-1; D possibly corresponds to TRBD2 (5 bases). Germline CDR1 and CDR2: MDHEN and SYDVKM. V was cut by 2 bases and J by 4 bases, with 12 bases left in between. The length of the CDR3 is 15 residues. CDR3 residues: CASSLMVANYNEQFF. CDR3 bases: TGTGCCAGCAGTTTAATGGTAGCGAATTACAATGAGCAGTTCTTC.

V and J are TRBV5-5 and TRBJ1-2, with unresolved D. The CDR3 sequence is 15 residues long. Germline CDR1 and CDR2: SGHKS and YYEKEE (reference sequence). V dropped 4 bases and J dropped 1 base, with 14 bases sitting between them. The CDR3 region has the DNA TGTGCCAGCAGCCACAACGATGGGGATAACTATGGCTACACCTTC. Encoded protein: CASSHNDGDNYGYTF.

The chain couples TRBV5-6 to TRBJ1-1, with no clear D. Germline values: CDR1 SGHDT, CDR2 YYEEEE. CDR3 length equals 15 residues. V dropped 4 bases and J dropped 0 bases, with 13 bases sitting between them. CDR3 coding DNA: TGTGCCAGCAGCAGAGGACTTTCCATGAACACTGAAGCTTTCTTT. Its protein is CASSRGLSMNTEAFF.

The chain combines TRBV4-1 with TRBJ2-2; 7 nucleotides agree with TRBD1. The CDR3 consists of 16 residues. Trimming removed 4 bases from V and 3 bases from J; junction bases left unmatched: 8. CDR1 and CDR2 (germline): MGHRA, YSYEKL. In DNA form, the CDR3 reads TGCGCCAGCAGCCTTCTTCCGGGACAGTACACCGGGGAGCTGTTTTTT. Its protein product is CASSLLPGQYTGELFF.